Listed here are 10 T cell receptor beta chains from one sample, sequenced in a study of T cells after posttransplantation cyclophosphamide. Cells defined as naive were viable CD3+CD4+ or CD3+CD8+ and CCR7+CD45RA+CD45RO-CD95-CD27+CD28+. Profiling relied on immunoSEQ multiplex PCR, and the TCRdb table lists in-frame clones only, not all of them. The sample contains more than 30,000 clones, under 95% of which appear only once. The sequencing input was naive CD4+ T cells sorted from PBMCs. The receptors were sampled from a woman aged 55-70 years in good health, CMV-negative, and a related stem cell transplant donor.

The chain joins TRBV14 to TRBJ2-5; TRBD1 matches 10 bases. CDR1 and CDR2 (germline): SGHDN, FVKESK. V lost 3 bases and J lost 5; bases outside the gene matches: 9. The CDR3 contains 16 residues. The CDR3 loop is CASSHLMGQGKETQYF. CDR3 nucleotides: TGTGCCAGCAGCCATCTTATGGGACAGGGGAAGGAGACCCAGTACTTC.

CDR3 protein: CASSINAASGWDTDTQYF. CDR3 in DNA: TGTGCCAGTAGTATAAATGCCGCTAGCGGGTGGGACACAGATACGCAGTATTTT. The chain carries TRBV19 and TRBJ2-3; TRBD2 aligns across 8 bases. Germline V gene data show CDR1 as LNHDA and CDR2 as SQIVND (reference sequence). The CDR3 totals 18 residues. V dropped 2 bases and J dropped 2; count of bases not matched to a gene: 12.

This sequence joins TRBV2 and TRBJ1-4; 10 bases line up with TRBD1. CDR1 and CDR2 from the germline V gene are SNHLY and FYNNEI. With 8 bases clipped from V and 7 bases from J, the junction kept 7 bases outside the gene matches. This CDR3 region has 14 residues. For the CDR3, the DNA is TGTGCCAGCGGTCGCCGGGACAGGGGTGAAAAACTGTTTTTT. It encodes CASGRRDRGEKLFF.

The chain combines TRBV7-2 with TRBJ2-5, with 11 positions matching TRBD2. The CDR3 spans 15 residues. The germline V gene encodes CDR1 SGHTA and CDR2 FQGNSA. Unmatched junction bases numbered 4, after V lost 6 bases and J lost 1 base. CDR3 DNA sequence: TGTGCCAGCAGTCTCGGGACTAGCGGCCAAGAGACCCAGTACTTC. Translation gives CASSLGTSGQETQYF.

The chain couples TRBV7-3 to TRBJ2-5; 11 nucleotides line up with TRBD2. The CDR3 runs to 14 residues. Germline V gene lookup returns CDR1 SGHTA and CDR2 FQGTGA. V was pared by 5 bases and J by 3 bases, with 2 bases of the junction left unmatched. The CDR3 loop is CASSRSGGEETQYF. Written as DNA, the CDR3 is TGTGCCAGCAGCCGTAGCGGGGGGGAAGAGACCCAGTACTTC.

This rearrangement joins TRBV6-5 to TRBJ2-1; 12 bases align to TRBD2. The trim removed 5 bases at V and 4 bases at J, leaving 3 bases unmatched. The length of the CDR3 is 15 residues. The germline CDR1 and CDR2 sequences are MNHEY and SVGAGI. The CDR3, as DNA: TGTGCCAGCAGTCCTCTAGCGGGGGGGTACAATGAGCAGTTCTTC. Protein sequence: CASSPLAGGYNEQFF.

V and J are TRBV7-2 and TRBJ1-3; D call uncertain. Trimming left V 0 bases short and J 0 bases short, with 9 bases between. The CDR3 is 16 residues long. Germline CDR1 reads SGHTA; CDR2 reads FQGNSA. CDR3 protein: CASSLAGEISGNTIYF. The CDR3 nucleotides read TGTGCCAGCAGCTTAGCGGGAGAAATCTCTGGAAACACCATATATTTT.

In its sample, this clone was seen once. This chain links TRBV7-3 with TRBJ1-5, with D possibly matching TRBD1 (5 bases). Germline V gives CDR1 SGHTA, CDR2 FQGTGA. This CDR3 has 15 residues. The V and J ends lost 2 bases and 3 bases respectively, with 11 bases between them. CDR3 nucleotide sequence: TGTGCCAGCAGCTTAGGGGGGTCGGTCAATCAGCCCCAGCATTTT. The encoded protein is CASSLGGSVNQPQHF.

The rearrangement joins TRBV5-4 to TRBJ1-2; no firm D call. CDR3 size: 15 residues. Trimming pared 0 bases from V and 2 bases from J, leaving 11 bases between. In germline, CDR1 is SGHNT, CDR2 YYREEE (reference sequence). CDR3 sequence (DNA): TGTGCCAGCAGCTTGGGCTTGGGAGAGAACTATGGCTACACCTTC. Translated: CASSLGLGENYGYTF.

The V and J genes are TRBV5-1 and TRBJ2-3; 7 nucleotides align to TRBD1. V was clipped by 4 bases and J by 2 bases; unmatched bases: 7. CDR3 length: 15 amino acids. Per germline, CDR1 SGHRS and CDR2 YFSETQ. The CDR3 nucleotides read TGCGCCAGCAGCAAAGGACAGGAGAACACAGATACGCAGTATTTT. Translated: CASSKGQENTDTQYF.